This T cell receptor beta chain was identified in a study of T cell responses to AZD1222 COVID-19 vaccine (dated by TCRdb to the early 2020s). At the level of the whole study: AZD1222 recipients with second doses at about 4 weeks or about 12 weeks were pooled, because spike-specific TCR depth and breadth did not differ between schedules. Enrollment into the trials was organized by age into subgroups of 18-55, 56-69 and 70-plus years, and those subgroups contained roughly 140, 27 and 60 TCR-sequenced participants, respectively. TCR sequencing covered more than 230 trial participants: 207 given two doses of AZD1222 and about 26 given two doses of MenACWY control vaccine. The study at large found these results: After two AZD1222 doses, both the breadth and the depth of spike-specific TCRs were significantly higher than at day 0 and than in MenACWY recipients. Conclusions about previously exposed vaccinees are limited, since just five to seven AZD1222 recipients were seropositive for SARS-CoV-2 at baseline. The 56-69-year group was small, and its depth increase did not reach significance, likely because of low power. The whole spike protein was spanned by vaccine-associated CD4 TCRs, and dominant responses were seen in regions 160-218 and 743-854. Because no day 14 peak-response samples were available, the repertoires could be characterized only after the peak T cell response. Epitopes outside the regions mutated in the B.1.351 and B.1.1.7 variants were reportedly recognized by nearly half of the unique spike-specific TCRs. Most participants were white British and females outnumbered males, and the authors suggested that clonal diversity may have been underestimated.

The time point label, read with the paper, signifies: baseline before first vaccination. Vaccinee samples came from UK trials COV001 and COV002, including a single-blind randomized controlled phase 2/3 trial of AZD1222 (ChAdOx1 nCoV-19) in healthy adults. Trial participant PBMC samples were collected at day 0 and day 28 after the second dose for TCRbeta chain sequencing. From its cysteine to its phenylalanine, the CDR3 spans 13 amino acids. Left in the record is the CDR3 DNA by itself, 39 bases read in frame from the first base. V loses 7 bases, J loses 6 bases, and the germline ends lie 15 bases apart. Comment on this clone: It lacks a known antigen. Within one base of it there is no much larger clone, and no base qualities were kept.

The CDR3 regions of human TCRbeta chains were analyzed by immunosequencing. The authors processed their data as follows. Repertoire TCRs were matched against a reference library of SARS-CoV-2-specific TCRs generated with the MIRA antigen-specificity platform. Breadth was defined as the fraction of unique TCRs that were SARS-CoV-2-associated. Depth was defined as the fraction of total T cells that were SARS-CoV-2-associated. Using the MIRA data, each spike-specific TCR was mapped to the spike region that the TCR reacts to and placed in a CD4 or CD8 class. Log10-transformed breadth and depth values were compared by one-way ANOVA with Sidak's multiple comparisons tests. As stored in TCRdb, this immuneACCESS dataset retains in-frame rearrangements with V and J assigned. A fraction of the clones does not appear; measured against another copy, unresolved V genes explain less than half of the discrepancy, and the remainder lacks a known reason. V, J and clone size are those of that table, while D and trimming were read from the DNA. This sample has 240,000 or so clones in its table, and 85% to 95% of those were observed once. Around 0.57% of the sample belongs to the ten largest clones.

This sample comprised peripheral blood, obtained on day 0 of AZD1222 vaccination. The chain employs TRBV12-3 or TRBV12-4 and TRBJ1-2; a weak D assignment points to TRBD1 (6 bases agree). This clonotype originated in an adult in good health. Here the CDR3 is given as CASIPRGHNGYTF. The nucleotide sequence is given as TGTGCCAGCATTCCCAGGGGACATAATGGCTACACCTTC.